The entry below describes one T cell receptor beta chain. The V segment lost 6 bases and the J segment 2 bases; nucleotides outside the gene matches: 3. This CDR3 contains 14 residues. Looked up from germline, CDR1 is SGHVS and CDR2 is FQNEAQ. This entry belongs to a study of blood T cell repertoires in COVID-19. Clones were sequenced by immunoSEQ multiplex PCR, and TCRdb holds only the in-frame ones, with some missing. The sample yields approximately 140,000 clones, roughly 84% seen once. The V and J genes are TRBV7-8 and TRBJ1-5; TRBD1 matches 8 bases. The sequence was obtained from a man in his sixties or seventies with acute or convalescent COVID-19. The specimen was peripheral blood. The CDR3 reads CASRQGAGNQPQHF. The CDR3 DNA sequence: TGTGCCAGCAGGCAGGGGGCGGGCAATCAGCCCCAGCATTTT.